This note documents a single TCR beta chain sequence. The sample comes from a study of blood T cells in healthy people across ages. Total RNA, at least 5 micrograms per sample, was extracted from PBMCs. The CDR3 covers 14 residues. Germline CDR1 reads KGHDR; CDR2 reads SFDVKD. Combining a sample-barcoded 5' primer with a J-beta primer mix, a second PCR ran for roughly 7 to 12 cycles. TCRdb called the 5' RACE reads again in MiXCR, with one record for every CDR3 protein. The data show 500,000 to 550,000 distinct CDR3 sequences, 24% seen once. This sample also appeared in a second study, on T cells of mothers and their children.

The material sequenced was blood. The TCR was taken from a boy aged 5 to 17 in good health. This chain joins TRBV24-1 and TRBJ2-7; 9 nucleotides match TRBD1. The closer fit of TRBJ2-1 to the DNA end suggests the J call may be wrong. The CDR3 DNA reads TGTGCCACCTGGGACAGGGTTAAATTGAATGAGCAGTTCTTC. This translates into CATWDRVKLNEQFF.